This TCR beta chain was captured by sequencing in a study of Ad26.COV2.S vaccination and SARS-CoV-2 variants. Assay: immunoSEQ multiplex PCR; the TCRdb copy retains only in-frame clones and omits some. The data hold over 110,000 clones, with 86% observed a single time. The V gene lost 6 bases and the J gene lost 0 bases, with 12 bases spanning the gap. There are 15 residues in the CDR3. Germline V gene lookup returns CDR1 MNHEY and CDR2 SVGAGI. This sequence was found in a human donor who had recovered from COVID-19. Material: peripheral blood, obtained after recovery from COVID-19. The chain combines TRBV6-5 with TRBJ1-5; D remains unclear. CDR3 nucleotides: TGTGCCAGCAGACTCGGGCCTTATAGCAATCAGCCCCAGCATTTT. It yields the protein CASRLGPYSNQPQHF.